These 20 T cell receptor beta chains share one sample of origin, sequenced in a study of Ad26.COV2.S vaccination and SARS-CoV-2 variants. Regarding treatment: roughly 18 received Ad26.COV2.S at low or high dose, single or two shots; roughly five received placebo; per-sample allocation not given. All samples were drawn on day 63, counting from the first vaccine or placebo injection. Libraries were prepared by immunoSEQ multiplex PCR; TCRdb keeps only in-frame clonotypes and omits some of them. The data hold 300,000 to 500,000 clones, with about 88% observed a single time. Here the sequenced sample was peripheral blood, taken in a trial of Ad26.COV2.S vaccine versus placebo. These receptors originate from a person aged 18-60 years who received the Ad26.COV2.S COVID-19 vaccine or a placebo.

This chain connects TRBV5-4 to TRBJ2-1; 8 bases align to TRBD1. Trimming cost V 3 bases and J 4 bases; bases outside gene matches: 6. The CDR3 consists of 15 residues. Looked up from germline, CDR1 is SGHNT and CDR2 is YYREEE (reference sequence). The CDR3 nucleotides are TGTGCCAGCAGCTACGACACAGGGGGATACAATGAGCAGTTCTTC. Its translation: CASSYDTGGYNEQFF.

In nucleotides, the CDR3 is TGTGCCATCAGTGACCCAGGGACACCAGGGGGGATATCCCAGCATTTT. Its translation: CAISDPGTPGGISQHF. The chain employs TRBV10-3 and TRBJ1-5; 7 bases are a match to TRBD1. This CDR3 has 16 amino acids. CDR1 is ENHRY, CDR2 SYGVKD, per germline. Unmatched junction bases numbered 16, after V lost 3 bases and J lost 11 bases.

This CDR3 reads CASSQGRFRLGETQYF. DNA for the CDR3: TGTGCCAGCAGCCAGGGCAGGTTCCGGCTTGGAGAGACCCAGTACTTC. The J gene is TRBJ2-5, the V gene TRBV7-8; TRBD1 is a possible D gene (5 bases). The CDR3 consists of 16 residues. The ends were cut back, 5 bases at V and 4 bases at J, with 20 bases in the middle. The V gene's germline CDR1 is SGHVS and CDR2 FQNEAQ.

The V and J genes are TRBV19 and TRBJ2-3, with a tentative D call TRBD2 (6 bases). This CDR3 contains 14 residues. With 9 bases removed from V and 0 bases from J, the gap between germline ends came to 13 bases. Germline loops: CDR1 LNHDA, CDR2 SQIVND (reference sequence). In nucleotides, the CDR3 is TGTGCCAGCCGGACGGCGGGGAGCACAGATACGCAGTATTTT. Amino acid sequence: CASRTAGSTDTQYF.

This chain connects TRBV11-2 to TRBJ2-1; D is perhaps TRBD2 (6 bases). The V and J ends lost 1 base and 2 bases respectively, with 12 bases between them. The length of the CDR3 is 16 residues. The germline gives CDR1 SGHAT, CDR2 FQNNGV. The CDR3 here is CASSLGDSGAYNEQFF. As DNA, the CDR3 is TGTGCCAGCAGCTTAGGGGATAGCGGAGCCTACAATGAGCAGTTCTTC.

The gene calls are TRBV7-8 and TRBJ1-1; maybe TRBD1 (6 bases). V was cut by 4 bases and J by 1 base, with 13 bases left in between. Germline CDR1 is SGHVS and CDR2 is FQNEAQ. This CDR3 contains 15 residues. CDR3 DNA: TGTGCCAGCAGCTCACCCGACAGGAAGAACACTGAAGCTTTCTTT. This codes for CASSSPDRKNTEAFF.

The CDR3 reads CASSPRMGTGQETQYF. In DNA form, the CDR3 reads TGTGCCAGTAGTCCCCGGATGGGGACAGGGCAAGAGACCCAGTACTTC. The chain joins TRBV19 to TRBJ2-5; 9 bases agree with TRBD1. The CDR3 totals 16 residues. The germline V gene has CDR1 LNHDA and CDR2 SQIVND (reference sequence). The ends lost 5 bases at V and 2 bases at J; junction bases unmatched: 9.

This chain links TRBV6-1 with TRBJ2-1, with 9 bases lining up with TRBD2. The CDR3 runs to 18 residues. In germline, CDR1 is MNHNS, CDR2 SASEGT. The junction had 8 bases not matched to a gene; V was cut back by 2 bases and J by 0 bases. Written as DNA, the CDR3 is TGTGCCAGCAGTGAACGGTATAGCGGGGGTAACTCCTACAATGAGCAGTTCTTC. Encoded protein: CASSERYSGGNSYNEQFF.

V gene TRBV27 combines with J gene TRBJ1-1, with 8 nucleotides matching TRBD1. Germline CDR1 and CDR2: MNHEY and SMNVEV (reference sequence). This CDR3 has 16 amino acids. The V gene end was trimmed by 5 bases and the J gene end by 0 bases; junction bases not matched to a gene: 8. CDR3 residues: CASSPLWTGLNTEAFF. The CDR3 bases are TGTGCCAGCAGTCCACTCTGGACAGGGTTGAACACTGAAGCTTTCTTT.

The V and J genes are TRBV19 and TRBJ1-1; 12 nucleotides agree with TRBD1. The CDR3 has 17 amino acids. Germline trimming cut 5 bases from V and 2 bases from J; bases unmatched to any gene: 9. Per germline, CDR1 LNHDA and CDR2 SQIVND (reference sequence). In nucleotides, the CDR3 is TGTGCCAGTAGTCTAATCACCGGGACAGGGGGCAACACTGAAGCTTTCTTT. As protein: CASSLITGTGGNTEAFF.

The chain joins TRBV7-2 to TRBJ2-1; 13 bases agree with TRBD2. V was pared by 1 base and J by 7 bases, with 1 base of the junction left unmatched. The CDR3 loop spans 15 amino acids. The germline V gene encodes CDR1 SGHTA and CDR2 FQGNSA. The DNA for the CDR3 is TGTGCCAGCAGCTTAGAGACTAGCGGGGGGAATGAGCAGTTCTTC. Amino acids: CASSLETSGGNEQFF. Full variable domain (remainder filled in from reference TRBV7-2 and TRBJ2-1): GAGVSQSPSNKVTEKGKDVELRCDPISGHTALYWYRQSLGQGLEFLIYFQGNSAPDKSGLPSDRFSAERTGGSVSTLTIQRTQQEDSAVYLCASSLETSGGNEQFFGPGTRLTVL.

This sequence joins TRBV19 and TRBJ1-1, with D unclear. V dropped 9 bases and J dropped 7 bases, with 21 bases sitting between them. The CDR3 contains 14 residues. CDR1 and CDR2 (germline): LNHDA, SQIVND (reference sequence). CDR3 residues: CASHSRVTHGEAFF. The CDR3 nucleotides are TGTGCCAGCCATTCGAGGGTTACGCATGGTGAAGCTTTCTTT.

This clone occurred once. This chain connects TRBV6-6 to TRBJ1-1, with a tentative D call TRBD1 (5 bases). V lost 6 bases to trimming and J lost 4 bases, with 12 bases between them. This CDR3 comprises 13 residues. The V gene's germline CDR1 is MNHNY and CDR2 SVGAGI (reference sequence). CDR3 loop: CASSSMGGTEAFF. CDR3 sequence (DNA): TGTGCCAGCAGCTCCATGGGGGGCACTGAAGCTTTCTTT.

This clone showed up just a few times. This chain links TRBV7-9 with TRBJ1-1, with a tentative D call TRBD1 (6 bases). V shed 2 bases and J shed 5 bases, with 12 bases lying between them. Germline CDR1 and CDR2: SEHNR and FQNEAQ (reference sequence). This CDR3 is 14 amino acids long. This CDR3 is CASSLTGKGTEAFF. The CDR3 DNA sequence: TGTGCCAGCAGCTTAACAGGGAAAGGGACTGAAGCTTTCTTT. Full variable domain (missing parts from reference TRBV7-9 and TRBJ1-1): DTGVSQNPRHKITKRGQNVTFRCDPISEHNRLYWYRQTLGQGPEFLTYFQNEAQLEKSRLLSDRFSAERPKGSFSTLEIQRTEQGDSAMYLCASSLTGKGTEAFFGQGTRLTVV.

The genes are TRBV18 and TRBJ2-4, with D tentatively TRBD1 (6 bases). The CDR3 loop spans 18 amino acids. Germline CDR1 KGHSH, CDR2 LQKENI. V lost 3 bases, J lost 0 bases, and 18 bases lay in between. The DNA of the CDR3 is TGTGCCAGCTCACCCTCGAGCCCAGGGGCCATAGCCAAAAACATTCAGTACTTC. Translation gives CASSPSSPGAIAKNIQYF.

This clone has just a few counts. V usage is TRBV7-9 and J usage is TRBJ2-2, with D perhaps assigned TRBD1 or TRBD2 (5 bases each). Germline CDR1 SEHNR, CDR2 FQNEAQ (reference sequence). V dropped 5 bases and J dropped 4 bases, with 14 bases sitting between them. The CDR3 has 15 residues. The CDR3 reads CASSPQRDLTGELFF. The DNA for the CDR3 is TGTGCCAGCAGCCCCCAGAGGGACCTCACCGGGGAGCTGTTTTTT.

The chain uses TRBV7-6 and TRBJ2-3; the D is unclear. V was shortened by 4 bases and J by 7 bases, with 6 bases between the two germline ends. The CDR3 runs 11 residues. The germline gives CDR1 SGHVS, CDR2 FNYEAQ. CDR3 residues: CASSSTNTQYF. CDR3 bases: TGTGCCAGCAGCTCTACAAATACGCAGTATTTT.

The chain recombines TRBV5-5 with TRBJ2-7, with 7 bases identical to TRBD1. The CDR3 is 15 residues long. CDR1 and CDR2 (germline): SGHKS, YYEKEE (reference sequence). Trimming took 4 bases from V and 5 from J; bases not matched to a gene: 12. CDR3 residues: CASSRVGGGEDEQYF. The CDR3 coding sequence is TGTGCCAGCAGCCGGGTAGGGGGCGGCGAGGACGAGCAGTACTTC.

The rearrangement uses TRBV7-9 and TRBJ1-1; D not certain. Germline-derived CDR1 and CDR2 are SEHNR and FQNEAQ (reference sequence). V was clipped by 3 bases and J by 5 bases, with 7 bases between them. This CDR3 has 12 amino acids. CDR3 bases: TGTGCCAGCAGCTTCTTGGGGACTGAAGCTTTCTTT. It codes for CASSFLGTEAFF.

V usage is TRBV29-1 and J usage is TRBJ2-5; 12 bases are shared with TRBD2. Trimming removed 1 base from V and 5 bases from J; junction bases left unmatched: 11. In germline, CDR1 is SQVTM, CDR2 ANQGSEA. The CDR3 runs to 17 residues. CDR3 nucleotide sequence: TGCAGCGTTGAAGGTCGACTAGCGGGAGATACCACCGAGACCCAGTACTTC. As protein: CSVEGRLAGDTTETQYF.